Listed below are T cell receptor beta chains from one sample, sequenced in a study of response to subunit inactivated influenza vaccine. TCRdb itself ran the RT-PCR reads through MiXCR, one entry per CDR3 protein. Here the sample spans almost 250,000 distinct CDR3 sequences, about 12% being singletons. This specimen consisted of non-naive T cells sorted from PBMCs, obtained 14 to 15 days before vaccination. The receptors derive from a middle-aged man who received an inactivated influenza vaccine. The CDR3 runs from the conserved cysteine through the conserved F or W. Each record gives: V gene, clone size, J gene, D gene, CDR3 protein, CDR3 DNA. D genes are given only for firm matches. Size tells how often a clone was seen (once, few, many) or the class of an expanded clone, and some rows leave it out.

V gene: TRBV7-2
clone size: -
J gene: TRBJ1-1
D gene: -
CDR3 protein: CASSHANTEAFF
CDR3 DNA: TGTGCCAGCAGCCACGCGAACACTGAAGCTTTCTTT

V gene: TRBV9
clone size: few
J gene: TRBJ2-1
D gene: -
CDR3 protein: CASSAVNNEQFF
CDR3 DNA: TGTGCCAGCAGCGCCGTTAATAATGAGCAGTTCTTC

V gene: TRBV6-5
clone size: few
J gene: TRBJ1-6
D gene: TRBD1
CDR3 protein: CASSYSATGVVNSPLHF
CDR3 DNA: TGTGCCAGCAGTTACTCGGCGACAGGGGTTGTTAATTCACCCCTCCACTTT

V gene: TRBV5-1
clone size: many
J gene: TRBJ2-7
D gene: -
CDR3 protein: CASSLAIGAYEQYF
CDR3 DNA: TGCGCCAGCAGCTTAGCGATTGGGGCCTACGAGCAGTACTTC

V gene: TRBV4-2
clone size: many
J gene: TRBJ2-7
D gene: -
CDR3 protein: CASSQGGGYEQYF
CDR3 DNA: TGCGCCAGCAGCCAAGGAGGCGGTTACGAGCAGTACTTC

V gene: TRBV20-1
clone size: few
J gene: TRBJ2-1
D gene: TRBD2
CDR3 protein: CSASGRSGGANEQFF
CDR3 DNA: TGCAGTGCTAGTGGACGTAGCGGGGGGGCAAATGAGCAGTTCTTC

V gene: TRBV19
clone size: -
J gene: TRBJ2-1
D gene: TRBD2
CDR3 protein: CASSSPGGPNEQFF
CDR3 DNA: TGTGCCAGTAGTAGCCCGGGAGGGCCCAATGAGCAGTTCTTC

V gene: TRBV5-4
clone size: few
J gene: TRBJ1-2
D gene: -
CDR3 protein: CASTSSADGYTF
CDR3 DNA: TGTGCCAGCACCTCGTCGGCGGATGGCTACACCTTC

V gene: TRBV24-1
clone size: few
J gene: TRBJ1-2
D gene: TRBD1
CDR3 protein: CATSPGTGMGVYGYTF
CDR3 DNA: TGTGCCACCAGTCCCGGGACAGGGATGGGAGTCTATGGCTACACCTTC

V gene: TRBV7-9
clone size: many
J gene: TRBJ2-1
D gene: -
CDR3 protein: CASSSYRGNNEQFF
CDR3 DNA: TGTGCCAGCAGCTCATACCGGGGTAACAATGAGCAGTTCTTC

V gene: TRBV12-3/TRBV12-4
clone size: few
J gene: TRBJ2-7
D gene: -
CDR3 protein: CASSLGREAYEQYF
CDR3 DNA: TGTGCCAGCAGTTTAGGCAGGGAAGCCTACGAGCAGTACTTC

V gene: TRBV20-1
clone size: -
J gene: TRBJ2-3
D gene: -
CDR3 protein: CSARPLAPSTDTQYF
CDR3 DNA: TGCAGTGCCAGGCCCCTAGCGCCTAGCACAGATACGCAGTATTTT

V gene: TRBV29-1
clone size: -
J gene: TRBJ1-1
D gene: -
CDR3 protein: CSVNRRNTEAFF
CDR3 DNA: TGCAGCGTTAACAGAAGGAACACTGAAGCTTTCTTT

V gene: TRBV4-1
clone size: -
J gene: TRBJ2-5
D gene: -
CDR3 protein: CASSTSHRELETQYF
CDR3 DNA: TGCGCCAGCAGTACCTCACACAGGGAGCTAGAGACCCAGTACTTC

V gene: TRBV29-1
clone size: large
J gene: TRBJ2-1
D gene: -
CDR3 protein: CSVGFLDEQFF
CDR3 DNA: TGCAGCGTTGGTTTCCTGGATGAGCAGTTCTTC

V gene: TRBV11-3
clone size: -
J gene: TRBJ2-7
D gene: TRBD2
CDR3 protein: CASSFWTSPYEQYF
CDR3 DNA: TGTGCCAGCAGCTTCTGGACTAGCCCCTACGAGCAGTACTTC

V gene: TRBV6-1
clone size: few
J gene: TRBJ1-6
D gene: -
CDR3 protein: CAGTGTPNSPLHF
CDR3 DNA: TGTGCCGGAACCGGGACACCTAATTCACCCCTCCACTTT

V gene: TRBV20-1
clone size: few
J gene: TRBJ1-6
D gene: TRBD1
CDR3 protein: CSARETGGGNSPLHF
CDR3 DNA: TGCAGTGCTAGAGAGACAGGGGGCGGTAATTCACCCCTCCACTTT

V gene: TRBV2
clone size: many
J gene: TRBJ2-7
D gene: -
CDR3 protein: CASSGIRGSREQYF
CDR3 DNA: TGTGCCAGCAGTGGTATAAGGGGGAGTCGCGAGCAGTACTTC

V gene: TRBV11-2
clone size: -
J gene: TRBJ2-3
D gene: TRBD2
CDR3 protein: CARRFGGGSTDTQYF
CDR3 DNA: TGTGCCAGGAGGTTTGGGGGAGGGAGCACAGATACGCAGTATTTT